This entry lists 10 T cell receptor beta chains sequenced from one sample in a study of blood T cell repertoires in COVID-19. Repertoires were generated with immunoSEQ multiplex PCR, while TCRdb's copy carries only in-frame clones and drops some. This sample carries 360,000 or so clones, around nine tenths of them seen once, and the ten largest clones take 0.95% to 1.1%. Specimen: PBMCs or T cells enriched from blood (not recorded which). The receptors were sampled from a woman in her 30s who had been exposed to COVID-19.

This rearrangement joins TRBV11-3 to TRBJ2-2; D unclear. The CDR3 covers 15 residues. The germline V gene encodes CDR1 SGHNT and CDR2 YENEEA. The V and J ends lost 6 bases and 0 bases respectively, with 11 bases between them. Here the CDR3 DNA reads TGTGCCAGCAGAAGAGCGCAGTCGAACACCGGGGAGCTGTTTTTT. It codes for CASRRAQSNTGELFF.

This chain links TRBV7-9 with TRBJ2-3; 12 positions match TRBD2. The CDR3 is 15 residues long. CDR1 is SEHNR, CDR2 FQNEAQ, per germline (reference sequence). V lost 5 bases and J lost 5; bases outside the gene matches: 5. CDR3 loop: CASSQLAGGGDTQYF. The CDR3 nucleotides are TGTGCCAGCAGCCAACTAGCGGGAGGCGGAGATACGCAGTATTTT.

The rearrangement joins TRBV6-4 to TRBJ1-2; D not certain. Germline CDR1 reads MRHNA; CDR2 reads SNTAGT. This CDR3 is built from 16 residues. V was shortened by 6 bases and J by 3 bases, with 20 bases between the two germline ends. The CDR3 nucleotides are TGTGCCAGCAGCCACGGCGGGCATTGGGGTGACTATGGCTACACCTTC. It encodes CASSHGGHWGDYGYTF.

This clone was observed a few times. The chain links TRBV5-1 to TRBJ2-7; the D is unclear. V was trimmed by 4 bases and J by 0 bases, leaving 11 bases between them. The V gene's germline CDR1 is SGHRS and CDR2 YFSETQ. The CDR3 runs to 14 residues. The CDR3 spells CASSVGWSSYEQYF. The CDR3 coding sequence is TGCGCCAGCAGCGTCGGTTGGAGCTCCTACGAGCAGTACTTC.

The chain joins TRBV19 to TRBJ1-5; 9 nucleotides match TRBD1. CDR3 length: 16 amino acids. Per germline, CDR1 LNHDA and CDR2 SQIVND (reference sequence). V lost 4 bases to trimming and J lost 4 bases; unmatched junction nucleotides: 8. CDR3 sequence: CASSTRGTGRNQPQHF. The CDR3 region has the DNA TGTGCCAGTAGTACCAGGGGGACAGGGAGGAATCAGCCCCAGCATTTT.

The chain recombines TRBV4-2 with TRBJ1-5; TRBD1 might be the D (5 bases). The CDR3 extends over 15 amino acids. The V and J ends lost 4 bases and 0 bases respectively, with 10 bases between them. CDR1 and CDR2 (germline): LGHNA, YNFKEQ. The DNA of the CDR3 is TGTGCCAGCAGCCCGACAGAGTTTAGCAATCAGCCCCAGCATTTT. It translates to CASSPTEFSNQPQHF.

This clone was found once. The chain has TRBV9 and TRBJ1-2, with TRBD1 matching 7 bases. The V and J ends lost 3 bases and 5 bases, in that order; junction bases with no gene match: 7. CDR1 and CDR2 (germline): SGDLS, YYNGEE. The CDR3 covers 14 residues. CDR3: CASSAQGPLYGYTF. The DNA for the CDR3 is TGTGCCAGCAGCGCACAGGGGCCTCTTTATGGCTACACCTTC.

V and J are TRBV7-2 and TRBJ1-1; possible D gene TRBD1, 6 bases. Trimming took 2 bases from V and 6 from J, leaving 13 bases between them. The CDR3 has 14 residues. Germline V CDR1 and CDR2: SGHTA, FQGNSA. The CDR3 here is CASSLSRGAAEAFF. In DNA, the CDR3 is TGTGCCAGCAGCTTAAGTCGGGGGGCGGCTGAAGCTTTCTTT.

V is TRBV19 and J is TRBJ2-1, with 8 bases that match TRBD2. With 6 bases clipped from V and 5 bases from J, the junction kept 6 bases outside the gene matches. Germline assignment: CDR1 LNHDA and CDR2 SQIVND (reference sequence). The CDR3 loop spans 14 amino acids. The CDR3 region has the DNA TGTGCCAGTAGACATATAGCGGGAAACAATGAGCAGTTCTTC. This translates into CASRHIAGNNEQFF.

Comments on this clone: Other DNA variants within this sample encode the same CDR3. The V gene is TRBV19, the J gene TRBJ2-7; 11 positions agree with TRBD2. CDR3 length: 17 amino acids. V lost 3 bases, J lost 4 bases, and 11 bases stayed unmatched. Germline-derived CDR1 and CDR2 are LNHDA and SQIVND (reference sequence). As DNA, the CDR3 is TGTGCCAGTAGTATTTCTAGCGGGAGGCCAGATTCTTACGAGCAGTACTTC. Translation gives CASSISSGRPDSYEQYF.